These T cell receptor beta chains were read from a single sample in a study of T cell repertoires in cytomegalovirus infection. These TCRs are of unknown antigen specificity. A single record per CDR3 protein comes from TCRdb applying MiXCR to the reads. The sample holds 700,000 to 950,000 distinct CDR3 sequences, 32% seen once. Sequencing used cultured CD8+ T cells from PBMCs, obtained from culture after CMV antigen stimulation. The receptors come from a human donor in good health (CMV status not recorded). Some clones in this sample may be carry-over from other donors' samples. CDR3s include the opening cysteine and the closing phenylalanine or tryptophan. A D gene is named only where the DNA matches it firmly. For some rows the clone size is stated as once, few or many, or as a class when expanded; others skip it.

d_gene: TRBD2
j_gene: TRBJ2-5
v_gene: TRBV11-2
abundance: .
CDR3aa: CASSQGLRGGSETQYF
CDR3nt: TGTGCCAGCAGCCAGGGCTTACGGGGGGGCTCTGAGACCCAGTACTTC

d_gene: .
j_gene: TRBJ2-5
v_gene: TRBV15
abundance: few
CDR3aa: CATSSPGLKGDQYF
CDR3nt: TGTGCCACCAGCAGCCCGGGACTTAAGGGGGACCAGTACTTC

d_gene: .
j_gene: TRBJ2-7
v_gene: TRBV4-1
abundance: .
CDR3aa: CASSQQGASYEQYF
CDR3nt: TGCGCCAGCAGCCAACAGGGAGCTTCCTACGAGCAGTACTTC

d_gene: TRBD1
j_gene: TRBJ2-7
v_gene: TRBV7-9
abundance: few
CDR3aa: CASSSRTGRYEQYF
CDR3nt: TGTGCCAGCAGCTCCCGGACAGGCCGCTACGAGCAGTACTTC

d_gene: .
j_gene: TRBJ2-2
v_gene: TRBV19
abundance: .
CDR3aa: CASSISTWEDGELFF
CDR3nt: TGTGCCAGTAGTATATCAACGTGGGAGGACGGGGAGCTGTTTTTT

d_gene: .
j_gene: TRBJ1-2
v_gene: TRBV9
abundance: .
CDR3aa: CASSAGPGPHTF
CDR3nt: TGTGCCAGCAGCGCCGGGCCGGGGCCCCACACCTTC

d_gene: TRBD1
j_gene: TRBJ2-1
v_gene: TRBV7-9
abundance: once
CDR3aa: CASSPLTGAGNEQFF
CDR3nt: TGTGCCAGCAGCCCTCTGACAGGGGCAGGGAATGAGCAGTTCTTC

d_gene: .
j_gene: TRBJ1-1
v_gene: TRBV19
abundance: many
CDR3aa: CASSDSFMNTEAFF
CDR3nt: TGTGCCAGTAGTGACTCATTTATGAACACTGAAGCTTTCTTT

d_gene: TRBD1
j_gene: TRBJ1-1
v_gene: TRBV7-9
abundance: many
CDR3aa: CASFMGGQGTEAFF
CDR3nt: TGTGCCAGCTTCATGGGGGGACAGGGGACTGAAGCTTTCTTT

d_gene: TRBD2
j_gene: TRBJ2-1
v_gene: TRBV5-3
abundance: .
CDR3aa: CASSFAGTSGGLKRNEQFF
CDR3nt: TGTGCCAGCAGTTTTGCCGGGACTAGCGGGGGGCTTAAGAGAAATGAGCAGTTCTTC

d_gene: .
j_gene: TRBJ2-1
v_gene: TRBV6-1
abundance: few
CDR3aa: CASQLGGSYNEQFF
CDR3nt: TGTGCCAGCCAACTCGGGGGCTCCTACAATGAGCAGTTCTTC

d_gene: .
j_gene: TRBJ2-1
v_gene: TRBV4-3
abundance: once
CDR3aa: CASSQDLEGAIQFF
CDR3nt: TGCGCCAGCAGCCAAGATCTGGAGGGGGCGATCCAGTTCTTC

d_gene: .
j_gene: TRBJ1-2
v_gene: TRBV12-3/TRBV12-4
abundance: many
CDR3aa: CASRTGYYGYTF
CDR3nt: TGTGCCAGCAGGACAGGCTACTATGGCTACACCTTC

d_gene: .
j_gene: TRBJ1-1
v_gene: TRBV6-2/TRBV6-3
abundance: .
CDR3aa: CASRPFEGGDTEAFF
CDR3nt: TGTGCCAGCAGGCCCTTTGAGGGGGGTGACACTGAAGCTTTCTTT

d_gene: TRBD1
j_gene: TRBJ2-7
v_gene: TRBV6-1
abundance: many
CDR3aa: CASSELRDRVYEQYF
CDR3nt: TGTGCCAGCAGTGAACTCCGGGACAGGGTGTACGAGCAGTACTTC

d_gene: .
j_gene: TRBJ2-2
v_gene: TRBV12-3/TRBV12-4
abundance: .
CDR3aa: CASSLKENTGELFF
CDR3nt: TGTGCCAGCAGTTTAAAGGAGAACACCGGGGAGCTGTTTTTT

d_gene: TRBD2
j_gene: TRBJ2-1
v_gene: TRBV20-1
abundance: .
CDR3aa: CSARDQGAGYRDEQFF
CDR3nt: TGCAGTGCTAGAGATCAAGGAGCGGGGTATCGGGATGAGCAGTTCTTC

d_gene: TRBD2
j_gene: TRBJ2-5
v_gene: TRBV3-1
abundance: .
CDR3aa: CASSLRLAGGFQETQYF
CDR3nt: TGTGCCAGCAGCCTACGACTAGCGGGGGGGTTCCAAGAGACCCAGTACTTC

d_gene: .
j_gene: TRBJ2-5
v_gene: TRBV2
abundance: .
CDR3aa: CASSGWVGETQYF
CDR3nt: TGTGCCAGCAGTGGCTGGGTTGGGGAGACCCAGTACTTC

d_gene: TRBD2
j_gene: TRBJ2-1
v_gene: TRBV4-1
abundance: .
CDR3aa: CASRVAGGMYNEQFF
CDR3nt: TGCGCCAGCAGGGTAGCGGGGGGGATGTACAATGAGCAGTTCTTC

d_gene: .
j_gene: TRBJ2-1
v_gene: TRBV6-5
abundance: .
CDR3aa: CASSYRGWSSYNEQFF
CDR3nt: TGTGCCAGCAGTTACAGGGGATGGAGCTCCTACAATGAGCAGTTCTTC

d_gene: TRBD2
j_gene: TRBJ2-1
v_gene: TRBV2
abundance: few
CDR3aa: CATPPGGPYNEQFF
CDR3nt: TGTGCCACTCCCCCGGGGGGGCCCTACAATGAGCAGTTCTTC

d_gene: TRBD2
j_gene: TRBJ2-2
v_gene: TRBV11-2
abundance: .
CDR3aa: CASSFWTSGGGTGELFF
CDR3nt: TGTGCCAGCAGCTTTTGGACTAGCGGGGGTGGCACCGGGGAGCTGTTTTTT

d_gene: .
j_gene: TRBJ2-1
v_gene: TRBV6-1
abundance: few
CDR3aa: CASSEFGPSYNEQFF
CDR3nt: TGTGCCAGCAGTGAGTTCGGGCCGTCCTACAATGAGCAGTTCTTC

d_gene: TRBD2
j_gene: TRBJ2-5
v_gene: TRBV27
abundance: .
CDR3aa: CASSLGGGVKETQYF
CDR3nt: TGTGCCAGCAGTTTAGGGGGGGGGGTTAAAGAGACCCAGTACTTC

d_gene: .
j_gene: TRBJ2-1
v_gene: TRBV5-1
abundance: few
CDR3aa: CASSGGTSYNEQFF
CDR3nt: TGTGCCAGCAGTGGAGGAACTTCCTACAATGAGCAGTTCTTC

d_gene: .
j_gene: TRBJ1-2
v_gene: TRBV19
abundance: .
CDR3aa: CASISSLGSVYDYTF
CDR3nt: TGTGCCAGTATAAGTTCGCTAGGCAGCGTCTATGACTACACCTTC

d_gene: .
j_gene: TRBJ2-3
v_gene: TRBV29-1
abundance: few
CDR3aa: CSVEHIGASDTQYF
CDR3nt: TGCAGCGTAGAACACATAGGGGCGTCAGATACGCAGTATTTT

d_gene: TRBD1
j_gene: TRBJ2-1
v_gene: TRBV7-9
abundance: .
CDR3aa: CASRPLDRGRSKNEQFF
CDR3nt: TGTGCCAGCAGGCCCCTGGACAGGGGGCGATCTAAGAATGAGCAGTTCTTC

d_gene: .
j_gene: TRBJ2-5
v_gene: TRBV6-1
abundance: .
CDR3aa: CASVGRLETQYF
CDR3nt: TGTGCCAGCGTGGGCAGGTTGGAGACCCAGTACTTC

d_gene: TRBD1
j_gene: TRBJ1-2
v_gene: TRBV20-1
abundance: .
CDR3aa: CSARDQIGGGSGYGYTF
CDR3nt: TGCAGTGCTAGAGACCAGATTGGAGGGGGCTCAGGGTATGGCTACACCTTC

d_gene: .
j_gene: TRBJ1-5
v_gene: TRBV10-3
abundance: .
CDR3aa: CAISESWNQPQHF
CDR3nt: TGTGCCATCAGTGAGTCATGGAATCAGCCCCAGCATTTT

d_gene: .
j_gene: TRBJ1-1
v_gene: TRBV14
abundance: .
CDR3aa: CASSQTGLGTEAFF
CDR3nt: TGTGCCAGCAGCCAAACAGGGTTGGGAACTGAAGCTTTCTTT

d_gene: .
j_gene: TRBJ2-2
v_gene: TRBV6-6
abundance: .
CDR3aa: CANISGAANTGELFF
CDR3nt: TGTGCCAACATTTCGGGGGCAGCGAACACCGGGGAGCTGTTTTTT

d_gene: .
j_gene: TRBJ1-1
v_gene: TRBV6-2/TRBV6-3
abundance: few
CDR3aa: CASSPYRTNTEAFF
CDR3nt: TGTGCCAGCAGCCCCTACCGAACTAACACTGAAGCTTTCTTT

d_gene: TRBD1
j_gene: TRBJ1-6
v_gene: TRBV7-6
abundance: few
CDR3aa: CASSLRDRGDSPLHF
CDR3nt: TGTGCCAGCAGCTTACGGGACAGGGGGGATTCACCCCTCCACTTT

d_gene: .
j_gene: TRBJ2-7
v_gene: TRBV20-1
abundance: .
CDR3aa: CSARSQEYEQYF
CDR3nt: TGCAGTGCTAGAAGTCAGGAATACGAGCAGTACTTC

d_gene: .
j_gene: TRBJ2-2
v_gene: TRBV7-6
abundance: many
CDR3aa: CASSFVTVVRNTGELFF
CDR3nt: TGTGCCAGCAGCTTCGTGACAGTAGTAAGGAACACCGGGGAGCTGTTTTTT

d_gene: .
j_gene: TRBJ2-5
v_gene: TRBV7-2
abundance: many
CDR3aa: CASSLNGRAPETQYF
CDR3nt: TGTGCCAGCAGCTTAAACGGTCGGGCCCCAGAGACCCAGTACTTC

d_gene: TRBD2
j_gene: TRBJ2-3
v_gene: TRBV7-8
abundance: many
CDR3aa: CASRDPASGGLVDTQYF
CDR3nt: TGTGCCAGCAGGGACCCGGCTAGCGGGGGTTTGGTGGATACGCAGTATTTT

d_gene: TRBD1
j_gene: TRBJ1-5
v_gene: TRBV15
abundance: once
CDR3aa: CATSRDRGFNQPQHF
CDR3nt: TGTGCCACCAGCAGGGACAGGGGTTTCAATCAGCCCCAGCATTTT

d_gene: .
j_gene: TRBJ2-1
v_gene: TRBV5-4
abundance: many
CDR3aa: CASSPAVWGPDSYNEQFF
CDR3nt: TGTGCCAGCAGCCCGGCCGTCTGGGGGCCCGACTCCTACAATGAGCAGTTCTTC

d_gene: .
j_gene: TRBJ1-2
v_gene: TRBV27
abundance: many
CDR3aa: CASSYLGDSYGYTF
CDR3nt: TGTGCCAGCAGCTACCTAGGGGATTCCTATGGCTACACCTTC

d_gene: .
j_gene: TRBJ2-7
v_gene: TRBV27
abundance: .
CDR3aa: CASSPGSILYEQYF
CDR3nt: TGTGCCAGCAGTCCGGGCAGTATCCTCTACGAGCAGTACTTC

d_gene: .
j_gene: TRBJ1-1
v_gene: TRBV14
abundance: .
CDR3aa: CASSGEMNTEAFF
CDR3nt: TGTGCCAGCAGCGGAGAAATGAACACTGAAGCTTTCTTT